A single sample gave rise to the 6 T cell receptor beta chains below, sequenced in a study of beta chain features in type 1 diabetes. The investigators reverse transcribed all of the isolated RNA, so they sequenced expressed TCRB transcripts. The table came from immunoSEQ multiplex PCR; TCRdb's copy has only in-frame clones and leaves some out. Of 400,000 to 600,000 clones listed, approximately 30% are singletons. The source material was naive CD4+ T cells from blood. The receptor source for this set is a man in his late teens or twenties in good health.

The chain uses TRBV18 and TRBJ2-5; 7 positions match TRBD1. This CDR3 region has 13 residues. Trimming removed 2 bases from V and 5 bases from J; junction bases left unmatched: 2. Per the germline V gene, CDR1 is KGHSH and CDR2 is LQKENI. The CDR3 sequence: CASSPGTDETQYF. The DNA for the CDR3 is TGTGCCAGCTCACCAGGGACAGACGAGACCCAGTACTTC.

J is TRBJ2-5 and V is TRBV11-2; D unresolved. V shed 5 bases and J shed 4 bases, with 5 bases lying between them. Germline assignment: CDR1 SGHAT and CDR2 FQNNGV. This CDR3 region has 11 residues. The CDR3 loop reads CASSATETQYF. The CDR3 coding sequence is TGTGCCAGCAGCGCTACAGAGACCCAGTACTTC.

The V call is TRBV30, the J call TRBJ1-4; D is unclear. Trimming shortened V by 0 bases and J by 0 bases, and 5 bases separated the two germline ends. Germline V lookup: CDR1 GTSNPN, CDR2 SVGIG (reference sequence). This CDR3 is built from 14 residues. The CDR3, as DNA: TGTGCCTGGAGTGTTTCCGCAACTAATGAAAAACTGTTTTTT. Translation gives CAWSVSATNEKLFF.

The chain uses TRBV20-1 and TRBJ1-2; TRBD1 aligns across 9 bases. The CDR3 contains 11 residues. The V gene end was trimmed by 5 bases and the J gene end by 8 bases; junction bases not matched to a gene: 3. CDR1 and CDR2 from the germline V gene are DFQATT and SNEGSKA (reference sequence). The CDR3 DNA follows: TGCAGTGCTGGGACAGGGTTCGGCTACACCTTC. It yields the protein CSAGTGFGYTF.

J is TRBJ1-5 and V is TRBV2; D remains ambiguous. Looked up from germline, CDR1 is SNHLY and CDR2 is FYNNEI. V lost 4 bases to trimming and J lost 7 bases, with 14 bases between them. CDR3 length: 14 residues. The CDR3 region has the DNA TGTGCCAGCAGTGTAGAGGGCCCACACCAGCCCCAGCATTTT. It encodes CASSVEGPHQPQHF.

V and J are TRBV30 and TRBJ2-7; 7 nucleotides match TRBD1. The CDR3 has 19 residues. Looked up from germline, CDR1 is GTSNPN and CDR2 is SVGIG (reference sequence). The J segment lost 3 bases and the V segment lost 0 bases, leaving 20 bases of the junction unmatched. In DNA form, the CDR3 reads TGTGCCTGGAGTGTACTACTGTTTCGACGGGACAGCGGAATCTACGAGCAGTACTTC. Protein: CAWSVLLFRRDSGIYEQYF.